This passage covers 20 T cell receptor beta chains from one sample sequenced in a study of cytomegalovirus exposure and HLA in healthy donors. Amplification used 60 Vbeta primers and 13 Jbeta primers. Libraries were prepared by immunoSEQ multiplex PCR; TCRdb keeps only in-frame clonotypes and omits some of them. This sample has more than 110,000 clones, with roughly 80% found just once. Sequenced: PBMCs. These receptors came from a man in his forties in good health and CMV-seropositive.

V and J are TRBV9 and TRBJ1-3; D not certain. V was cut by 4 bases and J by 8 bases, with 13 bases left in between. The CDR3 has 13 amino acids. Germline lookup yields CDR1 SGDLS and CDR2 YYNGEE. DNA of the CDR3: TGTGCCAGCAGCCCCGCGGGATGGGACACCATATATTTT. It translates to CASSPAGWDTIYF.

The chain links TRBV5-1 to TRBJ1-1; D gene ambiguous. V dropped 4 bases and J dropped 5 bases, with 9 bases sitting between them. Germline values: CDR1 SGHRS, CDR2 YFSETQ. CDR3 size: 12 residues. DNA of the CDR3: TGCGCCAGCAGCCTTGGGAGTACTGAAGCTTTCTTT. Protein sequence: CASSLGSTEAFF.

The chain has TRBV7-8 and TRBJ1-2; possible D gene TRBD1, 5 bases. Germline V lookup: CDR1 SGHVS, CDR2 FQNEAQ. The ends were cut back, 2 bases at V and 1 base at J, with 8 bases in the middle. The CDR3 length is 14 residues. The CDR3 protein is CASSLRDYNYGYTF. CDR3 sequence (DNA): TGTGCCAGCAGCTTAAGGGACTATAACTATGGCTACACCTTC.

J is TRBJ2-7 and V is TRBV2, with TRBD2 matching 11 bases. This CDR3 spans 14 amino acids. The junction had 4 bases not matched to a gene; V was cut back by 6 bases and J by 3 bases. Per germline, CDR1 SNHLY and CDR2 FYNNEI. The DNA for the CDR3 is TGTGCCAGCAGATCCACTAGCGGGGGCTACGAGCAGTACTTC. It yields the protein CASRSTSGGYEQYF.

This chain uses TRBV5-1 with TRBJ1-1; TRBD1 aligns across 8 bases. The CDR3 is 16 amino acids. Germline V gene data show CDR1 as SGHRS and CDR2 as YFSETQ. The V gene end was trimmed by 2 bases and the J gene end by 1 base; junction bases not matched to a gene: 7. The CDR3 reads CASSFTGGTSNTEAFF. CDR3 bases: TGCGCCAGCAGCTTCACAGGGGGAACCTCGAACACTGAAGCTTTCTTT.

The V and J genes are TRBV7-3 and TRBJ1-6, with 9 bases aligning to TRBD1. The CDR3 contains 18 residues. Per germline, CDR1 SGHTA and CDR2 FQGTGA. The V and J ends lost 5 bases and 3 bases, in that order; junction bases with no gene match: 11. CDR3 nucleotide sequence: TGTGCCAGCAGCCAAGGCCCGACAGGGGGGGACTATAATTCACCCCTCCACTTT. It translates to CASSQGPTGGDYNSPLHF.

The V call is TRBV18, the J call TRBJ1-1; D is possibly TRBD1 (5 bases). CDR3 size: 13 residues. Deletions cut 4 bases from V and 4 bases from J, with 10 bases between. CDR1 is KGHSH and CDR2 is LQKENI in the germline V gene. CDR3 coding DNA: TGTGCCAGCTCACTTTCGGGGGGCACTGAAGCTTTCTTT. This translates into CASSLSGGTEAFF. The full variable domain, with the rest looked up from reference TRBV18 and TRBJ1-1, is NAGVMQNPRHLVRRRGQEARLRCSPMKGHSHVYWYRQLPEEGLKFMVYLQKENIIDESGMPKERFSAEFPKEGPSILRIQQVVRGDSAAYFCASSLSGGTEAFFGQGTRLTVV.

Only one count was recorded for this clone. The chain joins TRBV6-5 to TRBJ1-2, with D perhaps TRBD1 (5 bases). The germline V and J ends were trimmed by 5 bases and 4 bases, with 8 bases remaining between them. Per the germline V gene, CDR1 is MNHEY and CDR2 is SVGAGI. This CDR3 spans 12 amino acids. This CDR3 is CASSRGSYGYTF. The CDR3 bases are TGTGCCAGCAGTAGGGGTAGCTATGGCTACACCTTC.

This clone appeared a few times. The V and J genes are TRBV2 and TRBJ2-7; no firm D call. Germline V gene sequence: CDR1 SNHLY, CDR2 FYNNEI. The length of the CDR3 is 11 residues. Deletions cut 2 bases from V and 3 bases from J, with 2 bases between. In DNA form, the CDR3 reads TGTGCCAGCAGTGAACTCTACGAGCAGTACTTC. It yields the protein CASSELYEQYF.

This chain connects TRBV18 to TRBJ2-7; D may be TRBD1 (6 bases). V was shortened by 6 bases and J by 6 bases, with 21 bases between the two germline ends. CDR3 length equals 15 residues. The germline CDR1 and CDR2 sequences are KGHSH and LQKENI. The CDR3, as DNA: TGTGCCAGCTCCCCAAAGAGTAGGACAGACGGCGAGCAGTACTTC. Its translation: CASSPKSRTDGEQYF.

This sequence joins TRBV6-6 and TRBJ2-5; D unresolved. V dropped 0 bases and J dropped 2 bases, with 7 bases sitting between them. The germline CDR1 and CDR2 sequences are MNHNY and SVGAGI (reference sequence). This CDR3 has 14 residues. DNA of the CDR3: TGTGCCAGCAGTTACTCGATACGGCAAGAGACCCAGTACTTC. It is translated as CASSYSIRQETQYF.

The chain recombines TRBV29-1 with TRBJ1-1; no clear D gene. Germline assignment: CDR1 SQVTM and CDR2 ANQGSEA. The V end lost 0 bases, the J end lost 0 bases, and 11 bases lay between the germline ends. This CDR3 comprises 15 residues. This CDR3 is CSVEDRRYMNTEAFF. The CDR3 DNA reads as TGCAGCGTTGAAGATCGCAGGTATATGAACACTGAAGCTTTCTTT. Supplemented by reference TRBV29-1 and TRBJ1-1, the full variable domain reads SAVISQKPSRDICQRGTSLTIQCQVDSQVTMMFWYRQQPGQSLTLIATANQGSEATYESGFVIDKFPISRPNLTFSTLTVSNMSPEDSSIYLCSVEDRRYMNTEAFFGQGTRLTVV.

This clone has only one observation. This chain joins TRBV25-1 and TRBJ2-7; TRBD1 matches at 10 bases. From germline, CDR1 is MGHDK and CDR2 SYGVNS. CDR3 length: 15 residues. The junction had 6 bases not matched to a gene; V was cut back by 1 base and J by 6 bases. The CDR3 DNA follows: TGTGCCAGCAGTGAATCCCGGGACAGGGGATGCGAGCAGTACTTC. This sequence encodes CASSESRDRGCEQYF.

The rearrangement links TRBV4-3 to TRBJ1-2; maybe TRBD1 (5 bases). V was trimmed by 0 bases and J by 4 bases, leaving 12 bases between them. The CDR3 length is 15 residues. Per the germline V gene, CDR1 is LGHNA and CDR2 is YSLEER. The CDR3 nucleotides read TGCGCCAGCAGCCAAGAACCTCAGGGATCCTATGGCTACACCTTC. Amino acids: CASSQEPQGSYGYTF.

Details on this clone: A read error may account for a junction end that differs from germline. This chain links TRBV7-9 with TRBJ1-2, with 10 bases aligning to TRBD1. CDR1 is SEHNR and CDR2 is FQNEAQ in the germline V gene (reference sequence). There are 15 residues in the CDR3. The CDR3 nucleotides are TGTTCCAGCAGCCCGAGCGGGACAGGGGTCTATGGCTACACCTTC. It encodes CSSSPSGTGVYGYTF.

This clone was observed a few times. V usage is TRBV27 and J usage is TRBJ1-5; D is unresolved. V was shortened by 2 bases and J by 1 base, with 3 bases between the two germline ends. This CDR3 has 13 residues. Per the germline V gene, CDR1 is MNHEY and CDR2 is SMNVEV (reference sequence). The CDR3 loop reads CASSLTSNQPQHF. As DNA, the CDR3 is TGTGCCAGCAGTTTAACAAGCAATCAGCCCCAGCATTTT.

CDR3 coding DNA: TGTGCCAGCTCACCTTACGATACAGTCGCGGGTCAGCCCCAGCATTTT. Its translation is CASSPYDTVAGQPQHF. This sequence joins TRBV18 and TRBJ1-5; D not certain. Trimming cost V 3 bases and J 6 bases, with 18 bases left between them. The V gene's germline CDR1 is KGHSH and CDR2 LQKENI. The CDR3 length is 16 residues.

This chain uses TRBV7-2 with TRBJ1-6; 7 bases are shared with TRBD1. Germline V gene lookup returns CDR1 SGHTA and CDR2 FQGNSA. V was clipped by 1 base and J by 9 bases; unmatched bases: 6. The CDR3 runs 15 residues. CDR3 DNA: TGTGCCAGCAGCTTAGACGACAGGGTCGGTTCACCCCTCCACTTT. Protein product: CASSLDDRVGSPLHF.

V is TRBV5-1 and J is TRBJ2-5; 8 nucleotides agree with TRBD2. V gave up 4 bases and J gave up 3 bases; unmatched junction bases: 2. The CDR3 is 13 residues long. CDR1 is SGHRS, CDR2 YFSETQ, per germline. The CDR3 DNA is TGCGCCAGCAGCGTGCGGGGGGAAGAGACCCAGTACTTC. Its translation is CASSVRGEETQYF.

This clone has only a few counts. The V call is TRBV6-6, the J call TRBJ1-1, with unresolved D. The length of the CDR3 is 14 residues. CDR1 and CDR2 (germline): MNHNY, SVGAGI (reference sequence). The V end lost 0 bases, the J end lost 1 base, and 6 bases lay between the germline ends. The CDR3 sequence is CASSYSEGNTEAFF. CDR3 sequence (DNA): TGTGCCAGCAGTTACTCGGAGGGGAACACTGAAGCTTTCTTT.